This is a list of T cell receptor beta chains from one sample in a study of blood T cell repertoires in COVID-19. Using immunoSEQ multiplex PCR, the repertoire was profiled, and TCRdb retains in-frame clones only, with some absent. The table has some 33,000 clones, about 90% seen once. Sequenced material: peripheral blood. These receptors originate from a man aged 55 to 69 with acute or convalescent COVID-19. Each CDR3 is given without its conserved first and last residue.

ASSLSSWEEQF TRBV5-1
ASSQRSNTEAF TRBV14
ASSLVGGLLAKNIQY TRBV11-2
ASSGEVFGNQPQH TRBV2
ASDYYRGSGEQF TRBV2
ASSSPEGVETQY TRBV5-1
ASSPLRGQSGYT TRBV27
ATEGDTTRAIGNQPQH TRBV24-1
ASSLEEGLGEQY TRBV5-4
ASSLQGGDTEAF TRBV5-1
ATRRAGDEQF TRBV11-3
ASRKGAPLNEQF TRBV27
ASSLAGVGDQPQH TRBV5-1
ASSGTGSPGELF TRBV6-4
ASSEGTGSYNEQF TRBV10-1
ASSHPQSSYEQY TRBV4-1
ASSLIRSGRTGELF TRBV11-2
AVSVLAAYNEQF TRBV6-5
AISKDTNTEAF TRBV10-3
AIKEMGGYNEQF TRBV10-3
ASSYSVARINQPQH TRBV6-6
ASSSQGDQETQY TRBV5-4
ASSSDSSYNSPLH TRBV6-2/TRBV6-3
ASSLVPGVGAGGKYIQY TRBV7-2
ASSPPNRGSTDTQY TRBV6-6
ASTRDRGQNEQF TRBV5-1
ASSERTSGTGSNYGYT TRBV6-1
ASSEGVRYGYT TRBV5-4
ASSLGARTRGEQF TRBV11-3
ASSYSYGGSEKLF TRBV6-5
ASSLGSPDHSPLH TRBV7-9
ASSIRDSLGNSPLH TRBV19
ASSYGDSFDEQY TRBV6-2/TRBV6-3
ASSVGGVAGLHEQF TRBV9
ASRKTGNTGELF TRBV7-9
ASSLGDTSTDTQY TRBV19
ASSPRASTDTQY TRBV7-8
ASSMARDSNTEAF TRBV27
SVVRLTLKDTQY TRBV29-1
ATSDQTVPSTDTQY TRBV24-1
ASSSPPGTGLNTEAF TRBV11-3
ASSLRGMGTAETQY TRBV5-1
ASSQYASDRTNYGYT TRBV3-1/TRBV3-2
ASSSLSRGRSTDTQY TRBV2
ASSFSGTTGNTIY TRBV28
ASRFGGVPGELF TRBV28
ASSSWGQGMYEQY TRBV11-2
ASSIITGVGELF TRBV19
ASSWDRVGEAF TRBV2
SAVGQGPGELF TRBV29-1
AISWQGQAPDTQY TRBV10-3
ASSPRLAGFRNEQY TRBV3-1/TRBV3-2
ASSEFFGAQSGEQF TRBV2
ASSPETGTYEQY TRBV18
ASSPRGIWGEGNEKLF TRBV7-9
ASSFYGRNTGELF TRBV5-6
ASRLQGGSGYT TRBV6-5